The 32 T cell receptor beta chains reported below all come from one sample, sequenced in a study of CXCR3-negative and CXCR3-positive naive CD8 T cells. General study results and limits: The TRB CDR3s that CXCR3-positive naive cells carried were more hydrophobic than those of CXCR3-negative naive cells.

Preparation of TRB cDNA libraries relied on 5' RACE carrying UMI labels. TCRdb reprocessed the 5' RACE reads, keeping one entry per CDR3 protein, no DNA. The ten top clones account for approximately 0.5%, within a sample of 150,000 to 160,000 distinct CDR3 sequences. Their specific antigens are unknown. The specimen was naive CXCR3+ CD8+ T cells from blood. Subset noted: CD45RO-CCR7+CD27+CD95- naive CD8+ T cells expressing CXCR3 (TNR3+). These receptors all stem from a human donor in good health. Some clones in this sample may be carry-over from other donors' samples.

This chain links TRBV19 with TRBJ2-7; TCRdb lists TRBD1, though no DNA is available to test this call. CDR1 LNHDA and CDR2 SQIVND come from the germline V gene (reference sequence). The CDR3 covers 12 residues. CDR3 region: CASSQGANEQYF. The full variable domain, in which reference TRBV19 and TRBJ2-7 provide the parts outside the CDR3, is DGGITQSPKYLFRKEGQNVTLSCEQNLNHDAMYWYRQDPGQGLRLIYYSQIVNDFQKGDIAEGYSVSREKKESFPLTVTSAQKNPTAFYLCASSQGANEQYFGPGTRLTVT.

The chain links TRBV7-2 to TRBJ2-2; the D call of TRBD1 rests on TCRdb alone, since no DNA is present to check it. From germline, CDR1 is SGHTA and CDR2 FQGNSA. The CDR3 is made up of 15 amino acids. CDR3 in amino acids: CASSWTGGDTGELFF.

The chain couples TRBV12-3 or TRBV12-4 to TRBJ2-1; TCRdb calls TRBD1, which cannot be checked without DNA. CDR3 length: 16 amino acids. The CDR3 region is CASSRIWGQGFDEQFF.

The chain employs TRBV28 and TRBJ1-1. The germline CDR1 and CDR2 sequences are MDHEN and SYDVKM. This CDR3 region has 15 residues. The CDR3 loop is CASSLNTPLNTAAFF.

The chain is built from TRBV18 and TRBJ1-1; the TCRdb call, TRBD1, lacks DNA for checking. This CDR3 is 15 amino acids long. Germline CDR1 and CDR2: KGHSH and LQKENI. The CDR3 is CASSPPAGTRPEAFF.

The chain uses TRBV23-1 and TRBJ2-1. TRBV23-1 is flagged as an ORF with uncertain function. The CDR3 is 17 amino acids. The CDR3 sequence: CASSQSRNIPSYNEQFF.

The chain employs TRBV7-9 and TRBJ2-2; TCRdb indicates TRBD2, and absent DNA this call remains unverified. Germline V gene lookup returns CDR1 SEHNR and CDR2 FQNEAQ (reference sequence). This CDR3 spans 18 amino acids. CDR3 region: CASSLASAVGFRVGELFF. Drawing the rest from reference TRBV7-9 and TRBJ2-2, the complete variable domain is DTGVSQNPRHKITKRGQNVTFRCDPISEHNRLYWYRQTLGQGPEFLTYFQNEAQLEKSRLLSDRFSAERPKGSFSTLEIQRTEQGDSAMYLCASSLASAVGFRVGELFFGEGSRLTVL.

The V gene is TRBV5-1, the J gene TRBJ1-1; no DNA is available, so the TRBD1 call from TCRdb remains unchecked. The CDR3 length is 12 residues. Germline V gives CDR1 SGHRS, CDR2 YFSETQ. The CDR3 loop is CASSWAGLEAFF.

The chain has TRBV18 and TRBJ1-5. CDR1 KGHSH and CDR2 LQKENI come from the germline V gene. CDR3 length equals 13 residues. CDR3 sequence: CASSTGVDQPQHF. Filled out from reference TRBV18 and TRBJ1-5, the complete variable domain reads NAGVMQNPRHLVRRRGQEARLRCSPMKGHSHVYWYRQLPEEGLKFMVYLQKENIIDESGMPKERFSAEFPKEGPSILRIQQVVRGDSAAYFCASSTGVDQPQHFGDGTRLSIL.

This chain connects TRBV11-2 to TRBJ2-7; TCRdb designates TRBD1, a call that cannot be tested without DNA. Germline CDR1 reads SGHAT; CDR2 reads FQNNGV. CDR3 length equals 16 residues. CDR3: CASSLVVGGPTYEQYF.

The CDR3 sequence is CASSYTRLQGAGANVLTF. J is TRBJ2-6 and V is TRBV7-9; absent DNA, TCRdb's TRBD1 call cannot be checked. The CDR3 is made up of 18 amino acids. Germline V gene sequence: CDR1 SEHNR, CDR2 FQNEAQ (reference sequence). The full variable domain, in which reference TRBV7-9 and TRBJ2-6 provide the parts outside the CDR3, is DTGVSQNPRHKITKRGQNVTFRCDPISEHNRLYWYRQTLGQGPEFLTYFQNEAQLEKSRLLSDRFSAERPKGSFSTLEIQRTEQGDSAMYLCASSYTRLQGAGANVLTFGAGSRLTVL.

The chain employs TRBV29-1 and TRBJ2-7; TCRdb selects TRBD1, and the lack of DNA leaves this call unchecked. CDR1 is SQVTM, CDR2 ANQGSEA, per germline. There are 14 residues in the CDR3. This CDR3 is CSVGVTGQYYEQYF.

V gene TRBV20-1 combines with J gene TRBJ2-1; TCRdb lists TRBD2, though no DNA is available to test this call. CDR1 and CDR2 from the germline V gene are DFQATT and SNEGSKA (reference sequence). The CDR3 spans 19 residues. The CDR3 sequence: CSARDQTRKPGTSDNEQFF.

The genes are TRBV20-1 and TRBJ2-7. The CDR3 extends over 13 amino acids. Germline CDR1 and CDR2: DFQATT and SNEGSKA (reference sequence). CDR3: CSASFRHPYEQYF.

The chain employs TRBV6-6 and TRBJ2-5; TCRdb selects TRBD1, and the lack of DNA leaves this call unchecked. The CDR3 contains 16 residues. From germline, CDR1 is MNHNY and CDR2 SVGAGI (reference sequence). CDR3 amino acids: CASSSNDRGDQETQYF.

The chain links TRBV15 to TRBJ2-2; checking the TCRdb D call of TRBD1 is not possible without DNA. Per germline, CDR1 LNHNV and CDR2 YYDKDF (reference sequence). There are 12 residues in the CDR3. The chain's CDR3 is CATSTGSGELFF.

The genes are TRBV12-3 or TRBV12-4 and TRBJ2-7; the TRBD2 assignment by TCRdb is unverifiable without DNA. The CDR3 spans 13 residues. CDR3 amino acids: CASRGDGLYEQYF.

This chain uses TRBV4-1 with TRBJ2-7. Germline CDR1 and CDR2: MGHRA and YSYEKL. The CDR3 length is 14 residues. The CDR3 region is CASSQVPGPYEQYF.

The chain joins TRBV4-3 to TRBJ2-7; TCRdb designates TRBD1, a call that cannot be tested without DNA. CDR3 size: 17 residues. CDR1 is LGHNA and CDR2 is YSLEER in the germline V gene. This CDR3 is CASSQDRLGTASYEQYF.

The J gene is TRBJ2-1, the V gene TRBV13; the TRBD1 assignment by TCRdb is unverifiable without DNA. Germline-derived CDR1 and CDR2 are PRHDT and FYEKMQ (reference sequence). The CDR3 covers 15 residues. The CDR3 protein is CASSLGLAGRNEQFF.

The chain couples TRBV27 to TRBJ2-7; TCRdb gives TRBD1 as the D gene, but with no DNA this cannot be confirmed. This CDR3 region has 16 residues. Germline CDR1 is MNHEY and CDR2 is SMNVEV (reference sequence). The CDR3 here is CASSLVPAGTLYEQYF.

The chain uses TRBV14 and TRBJ2-7; with no DNA, the TCRdb D assignment of TRBD1 cannot be verified. The CDR3 consists of 18 residues. Germline-derived CDR1 and CDR2 are SGHDN and FVKESK. The CDR3 loop reads CASSHASPRPGRLYEQYF.

The chain is built from TRBV4-2 and TRBJ1-5; absent DNA, TCRdb's TRBD1 call cannot be checked. CDR3 length equals 15 residues. Germline V gives CDR1 LGHNA, CDR2 YNFKEQ. The chain's CDR3 is CASSQAGDRGQPQHF.

This chain uses TRBV7-2 with TRBJ2-1; TCRdb reports TRBD2, a call that lacks DNA to check it against. Germline V gives CDR1 SGHTA, CDR2 FQGNSA. CDR3 length equals 13 residues. The chain's CDR3 is CASRRGAHNEQFF. Looking up the rest from reference TRBV7-2 and TRBJ2-1 gives the full variable domain: GAGVSQSPSNKVTEKGKDVELRCDPISGHTALYWYRQSLGQGLEFLIYFQGNSAPDKSGLPSDRFSAERTGGSVSTLTIQRTQQEDSAVYLCASRRGAHNEQFFGPGTRLTVL.

The J gene is TRBJ2-7, the V gene TRBV28; the TRBD1 assignment by TCRdb is unverifiable without DNA. This CDR3 is built from 14 residues. The germline V gene has CDR1 MDHEN and CDR2 SYDVKM. This chain's CDR3 is CASSRQENSYEQYF.

V gene TRBV28 combines with J gene TRBJ1-5. Germline values: CDR1 MDHEN, CDR2 SYDVKM. CDR3 length: 13 residues. CDR3 residues: CASSEYSNQPQHF.

J is TRBJ1-2 and V is TRBV7-2. Germline V CDR1 and CDR2: SGHTA, FQGNSA. The CDR3 loop spans 16 amino acids. The CDR3: CASSLDPQVPDYGYTF.

The chain carries TRBV20-1 and TRBJ2-1; the D call from TCRdb, TRBD2, cannot be confirmed without DNA. Germline V gene data show CDR1 as DFQATT and CDR2 as SNEGSKA (reference sequence). The CDR3 covers 23 residues. CDR3 protein: CSASPDYFSTGLAGGRSYNEQFF.

The genes are TRBV9 and TRBJ1-5. The CDR3 is 13 residues long. Germline V CDR1 and CDR2: SGDLS, YYNGEE. The CDR3 here is CASSVGSNQPQHF.

The rearrangement joins TRBV7-9 to TRBJ2-1; TCRdb proposes TRBD1, but this gene call is untestable without DNA. CDR3 length equals 16 residues. Germline lookup yields CDR1 SEHNR and CDR2 FQNEAQ (reference sequence). The CDR3 here is CASSSLSGSAGREQFF.

V and J are TRBV5-1 and TRBJ2-2; TCRdb returns TRBD1, unconfirmable since there is no DNA. This CDR3 is built from 14 residues. Germline CDR1 and CDR2: SGHRS and YFSETQ. CDR3 residues: CASSYGTGAGELFF.

This chain connects TRBV5-6 to TRBJ2-1; TCRdb's assignment of TRBD2 cannot be checked, as there is no DNA. The CDR3 is made up of 14 amino acids. Germline loops: CDR1 SGHDT, CDR2 YYEEEE. The CDR3 here is CASSSLAPYNEQFF. Using reference TRBV5-6 and TRBJ2-1 for the parts outside the CDR3, the full variable domain is DAGVTQSPTHLIKTRGQQVTLRCSPKSGHDTVSWYQQALGQGPQFIFQYYEEEERQRGNFPDRFSGHQFPNYSSELNVNALLLGDSALYLCASSSLAPYNEQFFGPGTRLTVL.